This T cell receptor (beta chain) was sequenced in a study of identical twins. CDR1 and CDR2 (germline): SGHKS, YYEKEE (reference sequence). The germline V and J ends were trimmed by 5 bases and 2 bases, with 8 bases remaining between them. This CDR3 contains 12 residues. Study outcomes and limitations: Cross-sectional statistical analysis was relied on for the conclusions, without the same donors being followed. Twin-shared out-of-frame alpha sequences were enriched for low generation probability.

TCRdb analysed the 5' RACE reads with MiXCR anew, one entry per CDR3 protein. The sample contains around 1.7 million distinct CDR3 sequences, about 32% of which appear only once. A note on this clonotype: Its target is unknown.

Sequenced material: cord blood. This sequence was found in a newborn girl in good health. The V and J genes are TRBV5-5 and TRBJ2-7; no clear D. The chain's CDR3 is CASRFNPYEQYF. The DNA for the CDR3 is TGTGCCAGCAGGTTTAACCCCTACGAGCAGTACTTC.